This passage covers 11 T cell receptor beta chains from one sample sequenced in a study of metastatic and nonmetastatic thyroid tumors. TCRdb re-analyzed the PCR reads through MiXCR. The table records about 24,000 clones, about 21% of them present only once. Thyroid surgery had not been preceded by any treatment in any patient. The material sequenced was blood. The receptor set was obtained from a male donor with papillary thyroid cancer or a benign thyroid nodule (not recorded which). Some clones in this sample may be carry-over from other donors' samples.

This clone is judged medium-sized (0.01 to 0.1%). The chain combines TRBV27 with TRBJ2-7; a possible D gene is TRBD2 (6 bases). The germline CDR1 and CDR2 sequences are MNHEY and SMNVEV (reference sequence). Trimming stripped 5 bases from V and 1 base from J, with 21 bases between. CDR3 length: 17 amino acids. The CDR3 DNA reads TGTGCCAGCAGTCCTGATGGGCCGCCCCGGGGGTCCTACGAGCAGTACTTC. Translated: CASSPDGPPRGSYEQYF.

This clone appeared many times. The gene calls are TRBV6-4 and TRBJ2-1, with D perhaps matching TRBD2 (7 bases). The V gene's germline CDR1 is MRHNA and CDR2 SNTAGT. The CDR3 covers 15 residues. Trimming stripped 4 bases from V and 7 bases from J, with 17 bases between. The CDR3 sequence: CASSGDGGALNEQFF. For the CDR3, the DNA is TGTGCCAGCAGTGGAGATGGGGGGGCATTGAATGAGCAGTTCTTC.

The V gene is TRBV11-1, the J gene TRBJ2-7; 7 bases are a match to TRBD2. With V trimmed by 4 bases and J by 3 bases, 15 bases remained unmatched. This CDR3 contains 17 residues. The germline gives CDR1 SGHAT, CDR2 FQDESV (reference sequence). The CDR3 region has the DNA TGTGCCAGCAGCTGGGGGGGAACAGGTAAAGTCGTCTACGAGCAGTACTTC. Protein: CASSWGGTGKVVYEQYF.

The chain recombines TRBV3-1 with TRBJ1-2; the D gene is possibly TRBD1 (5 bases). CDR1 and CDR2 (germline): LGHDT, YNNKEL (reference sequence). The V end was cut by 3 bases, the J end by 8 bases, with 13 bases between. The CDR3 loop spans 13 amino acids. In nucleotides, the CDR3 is TGTGCCAGCAGCCAGGAAGGGGTCCGCGGCTACACCTTC. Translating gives CASSQEGVRGYTF.

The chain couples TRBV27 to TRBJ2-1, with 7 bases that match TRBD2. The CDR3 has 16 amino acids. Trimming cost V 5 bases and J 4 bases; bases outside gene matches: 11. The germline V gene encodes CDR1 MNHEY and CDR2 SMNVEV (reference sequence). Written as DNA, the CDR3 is TGTGCCAGCAGTGGGAGACTAGCCCACTCATACAATGAGCAGTTCTTC. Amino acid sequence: CASSGRLAHSYNEQFF.

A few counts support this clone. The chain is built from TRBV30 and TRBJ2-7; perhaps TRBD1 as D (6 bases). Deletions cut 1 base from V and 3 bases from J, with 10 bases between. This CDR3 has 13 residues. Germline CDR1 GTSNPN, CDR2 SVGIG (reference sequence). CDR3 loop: CAWSGQDLYEQYF. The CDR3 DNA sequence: TGTGCCTGGAGTGGACAGGACCTCTACGAGCAGTACTTC.

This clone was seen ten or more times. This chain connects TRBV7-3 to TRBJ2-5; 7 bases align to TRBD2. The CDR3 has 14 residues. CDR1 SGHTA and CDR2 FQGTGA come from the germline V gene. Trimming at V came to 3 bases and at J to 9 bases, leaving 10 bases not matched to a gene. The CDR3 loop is CASSLGAGGMAQYF. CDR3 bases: TGTGCCAGCAGCTTGGGAGCCGGGGGGATGGCCCAGTACTTC.

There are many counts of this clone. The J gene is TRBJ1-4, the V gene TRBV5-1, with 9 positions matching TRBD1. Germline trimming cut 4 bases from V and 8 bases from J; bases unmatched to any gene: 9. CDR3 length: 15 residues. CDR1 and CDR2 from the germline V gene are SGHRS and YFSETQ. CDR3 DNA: TGCGCCAGCAGCACACAGGGGGCGCAGGGAGAAAAACTGTTTTTT. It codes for CASSTQGAQGEKLFF.

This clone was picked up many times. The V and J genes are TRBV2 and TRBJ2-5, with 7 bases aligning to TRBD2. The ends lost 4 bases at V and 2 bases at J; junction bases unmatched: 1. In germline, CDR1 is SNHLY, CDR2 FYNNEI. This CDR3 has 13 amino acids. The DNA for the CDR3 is TGTGCCAGCAGTGGTAGCGGGCAAGAGACCCAGTACTTC. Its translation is CASSGSGQETQYF.

CDR3 in DNA: TGTGCCAGCAGCTTGAGCGGGACAGAGGGAAGGCAGTACTTC. Its protein product is CASSLSGTEGRQYF. V gene TRBV7-2 combines with J gene TRBJ2-7; D tentatively reads TRBD1 or TRBD2 (7 bases each). The CDR3 is 14 amino acids. CDR1 and CDR2 from the germline V gene are SGHTA and FQGNSA. Trimming left V 3 bases short and J 9 bases short, with 18 bases between.

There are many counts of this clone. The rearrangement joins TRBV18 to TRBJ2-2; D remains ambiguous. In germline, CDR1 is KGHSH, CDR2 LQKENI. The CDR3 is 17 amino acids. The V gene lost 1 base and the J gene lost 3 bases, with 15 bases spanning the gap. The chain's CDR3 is CASSPRAPGLYTGELFF. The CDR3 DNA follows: TGTGCCAGCTCACCACGCGCTCCGGGTTTATACACCGGGGAGCTGTTTTTT.